The source of this T cell receptor (beta chain) is a study of blood T cell repertoires in COVID-19. Study-level background: The origin of the acute and convalescent COVID-19 samples was the United States, Italy and Spain.

J was trimmed by 6 bases and V by 5 bases; bases with no gene match: 7. The CDR3 length is 15 residues. Germline V gives CDR1 SGHNT, CDR2 YYREEE (reference sequence). As processed by the authors: Amplifying reference gene primers gave estimates of nucleated cell counts. The protocol was immunoSEQ multiplex PCR, while the TCRdb copy is restricted to in-frame clones and leaves out a portion. That table furnishes V, J and clone size, whereas the DNA furnished D and trimming. In the table there are around 53,000 clones, about three quarters of which are singletons. This sequence joins TRBV5-4 and TRBJ1-6; 8 bases are a match to TRBD1. Sequenced: peripheral blood. This receptor was taken from a man in his 70s with active or convalescent COVID-19. CDR3 coding DNA: TGTGCCAGCAGTAGCGGACAGGGCCCTAATTCACCCCTCCACTTT. Translation: CASSSGQGPNSPLHF.